This TCR beta chain was found in a study of blood T cell repertoires in COVID-19. Study-wide background: COVID-19 samples collected from the United States, Italy and Spain covered acute and convalescent phases. T cells, B-cell-depleted T cells, or PBMCs provided the cDNA or gDNA that served as material.

Per the original methods: Amplification of reference gene primers was used by the study to estimate nucleated cell counts. Generated by immunoSEQ multiplex PCR, the TCRdb table keeps only in-frame clones and is missing some. The V and J calls and clone size are taken from that table; D and trimming were inferred from the DNA. The sample carries a few hundred thousand clones, under 90% recorded once. Sequencing input: peripheral blood. The sequence was obtained from a man in his sixties with acute or convalescent COVID-19.

CDR3 sequence (DNA): TGTGCCAGCAGTTTATGGGTATCGGGAGGCTACACCTTC. Translation gives CASSLWVSGGYTF. The chain couples TRBV28 to TRBJ1-2; no definite D call. The CDR3 sequence is 13 residues long. The V and J ends lost 0 bases and 8 bases respectively, with 10 bases between them. Germline V gives CDR1 MDHEN, CDR2 SYDVKM.